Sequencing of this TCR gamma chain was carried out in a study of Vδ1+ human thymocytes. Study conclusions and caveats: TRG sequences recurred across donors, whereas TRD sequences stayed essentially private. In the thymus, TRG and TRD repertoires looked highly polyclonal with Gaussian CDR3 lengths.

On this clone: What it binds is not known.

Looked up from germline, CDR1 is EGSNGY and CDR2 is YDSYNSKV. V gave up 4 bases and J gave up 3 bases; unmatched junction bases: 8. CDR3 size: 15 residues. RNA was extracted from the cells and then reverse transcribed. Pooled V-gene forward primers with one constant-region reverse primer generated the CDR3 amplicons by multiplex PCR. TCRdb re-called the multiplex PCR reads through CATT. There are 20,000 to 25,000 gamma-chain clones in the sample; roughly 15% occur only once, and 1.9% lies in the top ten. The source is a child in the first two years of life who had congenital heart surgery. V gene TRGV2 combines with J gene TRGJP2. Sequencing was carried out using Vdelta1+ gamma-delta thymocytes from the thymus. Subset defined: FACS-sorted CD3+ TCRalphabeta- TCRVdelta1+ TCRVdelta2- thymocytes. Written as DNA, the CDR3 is TGTGCCACCTGGGATAGGCACGGTAGTGATTGGATCAAGACGTTT. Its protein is CATWDRHGSDWIKTF.